These T cell receptor beta chains were read from a single sample in a study of T cell responses to AZD1222 COVID-19 vaccine. TCRdb keeps only in-frame clones here, not all; method: immunoSEQ multiplex PCR. The sample has approximately 140,000 clones; about 87% are singletons. Specimen: peripheral blood, collected on day 0 of AZD1222 vaccination. The receptors derive from an adult in good health. CDR3s include the opening cysteine and the closing phenylalanine or tryptophan. D genes are given only for firm matches. Part of the rows lack a size; the others show once, few, many or a class for expanded clones.

d_call j_call v_call clone_size cdr3_aa cdr3_nt
TRBD2 TRBJ2-2 TRBV7-7 once CASSLALGSGRANTGELFF TGTGCTAGCAGCTTAGCCCTGGGTAGCGGGAGGGCGAACACCGGGGAGCTGTTTTTT
TRBD1 TRBJ1-6 TRBV28 NA CASSGTGFTSPLHF TGTGCCAGCAGCGGGACAGGGTTTACCTCACCCCTCCACTTT
NA TRBJ1-5 TRBV11-2 NA CASSLDRDLNQPQHF TGTGCCAGCAGCTTAGACAGGGACCTCAATCAGCCCCAGCATTTT
NA TRBJ1-1 TRBV19 once CASSIDPPGQGNTEAFF TGTGCCAGTAGTATAGACCCCCCTGGGCAGGGGAACACTGAAGCTTTCTTT
NA TRBJ1-2 TRBV11-2 NA CASSGHGDDGYTF TGTGCCAGCAGCGGACACGGGGATGATGGCTACACCTTC
TRBD2 TRBJ2-7 TRBV29-1 NA CSVELAGSYEQYF TGCAGCGTTGAGCTAGCGGGGAGCTACGAGCAGTACTTC
NA TRBJ1-5 TRBV5-6 NA CASSFAASNQPQHF TGTGCCAGCAGCTTCGCAGCGAGCAATCAGCCCCAGCATTTT
TRBD2 TRBJ2-1 TRBV9 NA CASSSGTSGGEQFF TGTGCCAGCAGCTCCGGGACTAGCGGGGGTGAGCAGTTCTTC
TRBD2 TRBJ2-1 TRBV5-8 NA CASSQDGLAGYDEQFF TGTGCCAGCAGCCAAGACGGACTAGCGGGTTATGATGAGCAGTTCTTC
TRBD1 TRBJ1-5 TRBV7-2 NA CASSLDWDSNEPQHF TGTGCCAGCAGCTTAGATTGGGACAGTAACGAGCCCCAGCATTTT
NA TRBJ2-1 TRBV9 NA CASSVNQGEQFF TGTGCCAGCAGCGTAAATCAGGGTGAGCAGTTCTTC
NA TRBJ1-6 TRBV6-1 NA CASSEGGRPLHF TGTGCCAGCAGTGAAGGGGGCAGACCCCTCCACTTT
NA TRBJ2-1 TRBV7-2 NA CASSLVSREGEQFF TGTGCCAGCAGCTTAGTCTCAAGGGAAGGTGAGCAGTTCTTC
NA TRBJ2-3 TRBV3-1/TRBV3-2 NA CASSRSGLRGDTQYF TGTGCCAGCAGCCGGAGCGGGCTGAGAGGAGATACGCAGTATTTT
NA TRBJ1-2 TRBV7-2 NA CASGEDSYYGYTF TGTGCCAGCGGGGAGGACAGTTACTATGGCTACACCTTC
NA TRBJ2-5 TRBV10-3 NA CAISEGRGETQYF TGTGCCATCAGTGAGGGCAGGGGTGAGACCCAGTACTTC
NA TRBJ1-5 TRBV5-5 NA CASSFGLHNQPQHF TGTGCCAGCAGCTTTGGACTGCACAATCAGCCCCAGCATTTT
TRBD1 TRBJ2-7 TRBV4-1 NA CASSPWDRSYEQYF TGCGCCAGCAGCCCGTGGGACAGGTCCTACGAGCAGTACTTC
TRBD2 TRBJ2-5 TRBV27 NA CASSWTSEETQYF TGTGCCAGCAGCTGGACTAGCGAAGAGACCCAGTACTTC
NA TRBJ2-5 TRBV5-1 NA CASGRQEQETQYF TGCGCCAGCGGTAGACAGGAACAAGAGACCCAGTACTTC
TRBD1 TRBJ2-7 TRBV24-1 NA CATSDSGTGTYEQYF TGTGCCACCAGTGACTCTGGGACAGGAACCTACGAGCAGTACTTC
NA TRBJ1-2 TRBV6-6 NA CASSSPSGGYTF TGTGCCAGCAGTTCACCTTCGGGTGGCTACACCTTC
TRBD1 TRBJ2-1 TRBV6-5 once CASSTGGITVTEQFF TGTGCCAGCAGTACAGGGGGAATTACGGTTACTGAGCAGTTCTTC
NA TRBJ2-3 TRBV14 once CASSQDRGRTDTQYF TGTGCCAGCAGCCAAGACCGGGGGCGCACAGATACGCAGTATTTT
TRBD1 TRBJ2-7 TRBV9 NA CASSVGGTGGSEQYF TGTGCCAGCAGCGTAGGCGGGACAGGGGGATCCGAGCAGTACTTC
TRBD1 TRBJ2-7 TRBV5-5 NA CASSWTPTGDYEQYF TGTGCCAGCAGCTGGACCCCGACAGGGGACTACGAGCAGTACTTC
TRBD2 TRBJ2-7 TRBV7-2 NA CASSFSSGSYEQYF TGTGCCAGCAGCTTCTCTAGCGGGTCCTACGAGCAGTACTTC
TRBD2 TRBJ2-4 TRBV28 NA CASSKGLAGVPSYF TGTGCCAGCAGTAAGGGACTAGCGGGAGTCCCATCGTACTTC
TRBD1 TRBJ1-1 TRBV24-1 NA CATSDLTGGYNADTEAFF TGTGCCACCAGTGATCTGACAGGGGGCTATAACGCTGACACTGAAGCTTTCTTT
NA TRBJ1-2 TRBV3-1/TRBV3-2 NA CASSQGSVGGYTF TGTGCCAGCAGCCAAGGGTCCGTTGGTGGCTACACCTTC
TRBD2 TRBJ2-1 TRBV10-3 NA CAISESTSGGNEQFF TGTGCCATCAGTGAGTCAACTAGCGGAGGCAATGAGCAGTTCTTC
TRBD2 TRBJ2-5 TRBV7-2 NA CASSFGRASWETQYF TGTGCCAGCAGCTTCGGGAGGGCTAGCTGGGAGACCCAGTACTTC
NA TRBJ2-3 TRBV19 NA CASSIKGMEGGTDTQYF TGTGCCAGTAGTATAAAAGGGATGGAAGGGGGCACAGATACGCAGTATTTT
NA TRBJ1-1 TRBV30 NA CAWSVLYEAFF TGTGCCTGGAGTGTATTATATGAAGCTTTCTTT
NA TRBJ2-7 TRBV7-2 NA CASSLDSSYEQYF TGTGCCAGCAGCTTAGACAGCTCCTACGAGCAGTACTTC
NA TRBJ1-6 TRBV28 NA CASRIWEGAQDSPLHF TGTGCCAGCCGAATATGGGAAGGGGCGCAGGATTCACCCCTCCACTTT
TRBD1 TRBJ1-2 TRBV4-3 NA CASSQDPHRGANYGYTF TGCGCCAGCAGCCAAGATCCCCACAGGGGCGCTAACTATGGCTACACCTTC
TRBD1 TRBJ1-1 TRBV12-3/TRBV12-4 once CASSAQGGAFF TGTGCCAGCAGTGCACAGGGGGGTGCTTTCTTT
TRBD1 TRBJ1-1 TRBV30 NA CAWKQDRETEAFF TGTGCCTGGAAACAGGACAGGGAGACTGAAGCTTTCTTT
NA TRBJ1-5 TRBV28 NA CASSPRGQGNQPQHF TGTGCCAGCAGCCCCAGGGGTCAGGGCAATCAGCCCCAGCATTTT
NA TRBJ2-7 TRBV4-3 NA CASSREWTEPYEQYF TGCGCCAGCAGCCGAGAGTGGACAGAGCCTTACGAGCAGTACTTC
NA TRBJ1-6 TRBV7-2 NA CASNSDGVGNSPLHF TGTGCCAGCAACTCAGACGGAGTGGGGAATTCACCCCTCCACTTT
NA TRBJ1-6 TRBV4-3 NA CASSQDRIFTGSPLHF TGCGCCAGCAGCCAAGATCGTATATTTACGGGGTCACCCCTCCACTTT